This TCR beta chain was identified during a study of radiation and T cells in renal cell carcinoma. Findings and caveats of the study: No pretreatment tumor biopsies were available for baseline clonotypes. Dominant CDR3 motifs were more common in irradiated tumors than controls.

Libraries were prepared by immunoSEQ multiplex PCR; TCRdb keeps only in-frame clonotypes and omits some of them. The sample records about 9,600 clones, around 63% being singletons. As to treatment: 15 Gy SBRT to primary tumor, nephrectomy 4 weeks later. Nephrectomy followed 15 Gy stereotactic body radiation by 4 weeks. The tumor was a clear cell renal cell carcinoma. This clone is termed medium-sized (0.01 to 0.1%). Its cognate antigen is unknown. V was trimmed by 5 bases and J by 4 bases, leaving 12 bases between them. In germline, CDR1 is SGHTA, CDR2 FQGNSA. CDR3 length: 13 amino acids. The chain recombines TRBV7-2 with TRBJ2-7; D is uncertain. This clonotype originated in a woman between 45 and 60 years old with renal cell carcinoma. The input for sequencing was tumor tissue, taken from a patient whose treatment included radiotherapy and nephrectomy. CDR3 DNA: TGTGCCAGCAGCCGAGTATCAGCTTACGAGCAGTACTTC. Residues: CASSRVSAYEQYF.